These 9 T cell receptor beta chains were sequenced from one sample in a study of T cells in Graves' hyperthyroidism and ophthalmopathy. The CDR3 regions of TCR beta were amplified from RNA transcripts. Researchers ran a first-round RT-PCR on the TCR CDR3 using the HTBI primer set. TCRdb processed the multiplex PCR reads anew with MiXCR; each CDR3 protein has one entry. In the table there are some 720,000 distinct CDR3 sequences, over 15% of which are singletons. The specimen was blood. The receptors here all came from a young man with Graves' hyperthyroidism.

The chain combines TRBV20-1 with TRBJ1-3; no clear D. V lost 0 bases, J lost 3 bases, and 15 bases lay in between. CDR1 and CDR2 from the germline V gene are DFQATT and SNEGSKA (reference sequence). The CDR3 has 16 residues. CDR3 sequence reads: CSAREGYLLGGNTIYF. The CDR3 DNA reads as TGCAGTGCTAGAGAAGGGTACTTATTGGGTGGAAACACCATATATTTT.

In this sample, this clonotype turned up many times. The chain is built from TRBV6-2 or TRBV6-3 and TRBJ2-3; 7 bases are shared with TRBD1. This CDR3 contains 15 residues. Germline values: CDR1 MNHEY, CDR2 SVGEGT. After removal of 6 bases from V and 2 bases from J, the junction contained 8 bases not matched to a gene. The CDR3 DNA is TGTGCCAGCAGGGTACAGGGGACATTCACAGATACGCAGTATTTT. Translating gives CASRVQGTFTDTQYF.

This clonotype has ten or more counts. J is TRBJ1-1 and V is TRBV18; 9 bases are a match to TRBD1. The CDR3 runs to 14 residues. Germline CDR1 and CDR2: KGHSH and LQKENI. Trimming removed 3 bases from V and 5 bases from J; junction bases left unmatched: 4. The CDR3 reads CASSPYGTGTEAFF. In DNA form, the CDR3 reads TGTGCCAGCTCACCTTATGGGACAGGGACTGAAGCTTTCTTT.

The V and J genes are TRBV2 and TRBJ1-2; 9 positions agree with TRBD1. V trimming: 6 bases; J trimming: 2 bases; junction bases outside the gene matches: 4. The germline V gene has CDR1 SNHLY and CDR2 FYNNEI. The CDR3 is made up of 14 amino acids. CDR3 region: CASRAGQGNYGYTF. The CDR3 DNA sequence: TGTGCCAGCAGGGCCGGACAGGGGAACTATGGCTACACCTTC.

V is TRBV20-1 and J is TRBJ2-5; 7 bases line up with TRBD2. After removal of 2 bases from V and 4 bases from J, the junction contained 7 bases not matched to a gene. The CDR3 runs to 14 residues. The germline V gene encodes CDR1 DFQATT and CDR2 SNEGSKA (reference sequence). The CDR3 is CSARLTSAGETQYF. CDR3 nucleotides: TGCAGTGCTAGACTCACTAGCGCCGGAGAGACCCAGTACTTC.

This clonotype was found many times. The J gene is TRBJ1-1, the V gene TRBV28, with 7 positions matching TRBD1. Germline CDR1 and CDR2: MDHEN and SYDVKM. V lost 2 bases, J lost 5 bases, and 14 bases stayed unmatched. The CDR3 contains 17 residues. As DNA, the CDR3 is TGTGCCAGCAGTTTACCCTGGGACAGCTCATCGACAACTGAAGCTTTCTTT. Its protein product is CASSLPWDSSSTTEAFF. The variable domain in full, with the rest retrieved from reference TRBV28 and TRBJ1-1, is DVKVTQSSRYLVKRTGEKVFLECVQDMDHENMFWYRQDPGLGLRLIYFSYDVKMKEKGDIPEGYSVSREKKERFSLILESASTNQTSMYLCASSLPWDSSSTTEAFFGQGTRLTVV.

In this sample, this clonotype turned up many times. The chain links TRBV7-8 to TRBJ2-2; D may be TRBD1 (5 bases). Germline loops: CDR1 SGHVS, CDR2 FQNEAQ. CDR3 length equals 15 residues. V was cut by 1 base and J by 4 bases, with 10 bases left in between. CDR3 in amino acids: CASSLGDRSTGELFF. The DNA for the CDR3 is TGTGCCAGCAGCTTAGGAGACAGAAGCACCGGGGAGCTGTTTTTT.

The table lists this clonotype with many counts. The chain recombines TRBV6-1 with TRBJ1-1, with 7 bases lining up with TRBD1. The germline V gene has CDR1 MNHNS and CDR2 SASEGT. V shed 8 bases and J 1 base; nucleotides not matched to a gene: 4. This CDR3 spans 13 amino acids. The CDR3 coding sequence is TGTGCCAGCCGACAGGGAGGGAACACTGAAGCTTTCTTT. It codes for CASRQGGNTEAFF.

Concerning this clonotype itself: The conserved phenylalanine or tryptophan is not found at the CDR3 terminus, so this likely reflects a read error. CDR3 protein: CASSLARGSYEQYL. Here the CDR3 DNA reads TGTGCCAGCAGTTTGGCCAGGGGCTCCTACGAGCAGTACCTC. The rearrangement links TRBV12-3 or TRBV12-4 to TRBJ2-7, with D tentatively TRBD1 (6 bases). V shed 3 bases and J shed 0 bases, with 9 bases lying between them. The length of the CDR3 is 14 residues.